The sequence of this T cell receptor beta chain was determined in a study of cytotoxic CD8 clonotypes in ibrutinib-treated CLL. Study in general: The subjects consisted of roughly 12 relapsed/refractory and 15 treatment-naive individuals, with approximately 17 IGHV unmutated.

Here immunoSEQ multiplex PCR was the method, and the copy in TCRdb shows in-frame clones only, minus some. Altogether about 92,000 clones are present, 60% to 80% being singletons, with the ten largest covering 20% to 25%. Findings and caveats of the study: Under therapy, public clonotypes either contracted or stayed stable, and they were uncommon.

Trimming stripped 0 bases from V and 1 base from J, with 10 bases between. The V gene's germline CDR1 is SQVTM and CDR2 ANQGSEA. The CDR3 spans 14 residues. This clone was detected only once. The antigen remains unidentified. This TCR derives from a human donor with chronic lymphocytic leukemia. This sequence joins TRBV29-1 and TRBJ2-7; TRBD1 is a possible D gene (6 bases). Source: PBMCs, taken after 24 months of ibrutinib treatment. The DNA of the CDR3 is TGCAGCGTTGAAGATCGAGGACAGTCCTACGAGCAGTACTTC. Translated, it gives CSVEDRGQSYEQYF.